This note documents a single T cell receptor beta chain sequence. Its target is not known. The sample belongs to a study of T cell responses to AZD1222 COVID-19 vaccine. Study-wide findings and caveats: Repertoires were obtained solely post-peak T cell response. Recipients of AZD1222 seropositive at baseline numbered only five or six.

TCRdb's table, derived via immunoSEQ multiplex PCR, lists solely in-frame clones and lacks some. The sample has about 120,000 clones, roughly 91% seen once. The ends were cut back, 0 bases at V and 0 bases at J, with 14 bases in the middle. CDR1 and CDR2 (germline): SGHTA, FQGNSA. CDR3 length: 17 residues. This chain uses TRBV7-2 with TRBJ1-1, with D perhaps matching TRBD1 (5 bases). The sample was peripheral blood, taken 28 days after the second AZD1222 dose. The source of this sequence is an adult who received the AZD1222 COVID-19 vaccine. The CDR3 loop is CASSLAGLGRMNTEAFF. CDR3 bases: TGTGCCAGCAGCTTAGCGGGGCTGGGTCGGATGAACACTGAAGCTTTCTTT.